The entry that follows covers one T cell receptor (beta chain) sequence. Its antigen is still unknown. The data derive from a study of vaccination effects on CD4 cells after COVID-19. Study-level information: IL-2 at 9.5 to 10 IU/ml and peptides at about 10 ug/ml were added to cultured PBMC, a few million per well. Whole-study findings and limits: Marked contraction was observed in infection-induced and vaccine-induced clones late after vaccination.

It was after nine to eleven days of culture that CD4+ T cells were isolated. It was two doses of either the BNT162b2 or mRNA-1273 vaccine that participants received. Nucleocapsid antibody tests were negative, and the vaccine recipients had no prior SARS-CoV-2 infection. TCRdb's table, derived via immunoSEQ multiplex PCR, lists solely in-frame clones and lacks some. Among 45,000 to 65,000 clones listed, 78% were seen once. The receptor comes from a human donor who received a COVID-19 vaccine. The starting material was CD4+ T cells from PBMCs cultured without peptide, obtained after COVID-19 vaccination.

The CDR3 nucleotides are TGTGCCAGCAGCCAAGGACAGAATCAGCCCCAGCATTTT. Protein: CASSQGQNQPQHF. The rearrangement uses TRBV4-2 and TRBJ1-5; D perhaps matches TRBD1 (5 bases). CDR3 size: 13 residues. Germline CDR1 reads LGHNA; CDR2 reads YNFKEQ. Trimming left V 1 base short and J 4 bases short, with 5 bases between.